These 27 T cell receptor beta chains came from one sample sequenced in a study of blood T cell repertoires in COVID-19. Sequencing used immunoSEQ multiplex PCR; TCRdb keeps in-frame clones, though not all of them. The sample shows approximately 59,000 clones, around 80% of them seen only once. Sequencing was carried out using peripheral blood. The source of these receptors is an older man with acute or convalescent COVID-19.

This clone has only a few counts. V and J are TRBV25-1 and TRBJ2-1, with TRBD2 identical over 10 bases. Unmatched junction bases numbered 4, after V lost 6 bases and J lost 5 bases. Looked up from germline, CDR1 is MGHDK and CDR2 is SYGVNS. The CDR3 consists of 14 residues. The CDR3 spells CASSKAGGDNEQFF. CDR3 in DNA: TGTGCCAGCAGCAAAGCGGGAGGGGACAATGAGCAGTTCTTC.

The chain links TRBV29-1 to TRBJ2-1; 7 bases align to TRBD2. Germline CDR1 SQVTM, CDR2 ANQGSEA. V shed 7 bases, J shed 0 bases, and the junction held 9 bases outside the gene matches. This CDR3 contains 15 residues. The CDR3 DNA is TGCAGCGCCGCGGGCGGGAGATTCTCCTACAATGAGCAGTTCTTC. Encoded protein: CSAAGGRFSYNEQFF.

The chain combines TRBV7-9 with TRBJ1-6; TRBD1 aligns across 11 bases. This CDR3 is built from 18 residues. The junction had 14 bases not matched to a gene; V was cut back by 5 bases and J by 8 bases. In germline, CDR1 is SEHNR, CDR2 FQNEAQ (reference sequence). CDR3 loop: CASSNYFTGTGGYSPLHF. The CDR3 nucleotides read TGTGCCAGCAGCAACTACTTTACCGGGACAGGGGGGTATTCACCCCTCCACTTT.

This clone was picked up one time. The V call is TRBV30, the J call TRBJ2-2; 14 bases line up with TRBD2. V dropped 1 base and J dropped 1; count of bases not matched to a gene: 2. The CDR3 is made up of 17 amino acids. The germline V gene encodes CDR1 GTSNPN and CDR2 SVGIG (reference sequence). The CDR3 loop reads CAWSGTSGGWNTGELFF. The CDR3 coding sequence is TGTGCCTGGAGTGGGACTAGCGGGGGGTGGAACACCGGGGAGCTGTTTTTT.

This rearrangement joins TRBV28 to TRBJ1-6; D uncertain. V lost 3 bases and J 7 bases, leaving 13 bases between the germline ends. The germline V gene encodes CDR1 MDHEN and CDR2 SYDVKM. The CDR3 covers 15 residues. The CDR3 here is CASSLGPRRNSPLHF. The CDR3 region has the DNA TGTGCCAGCAGTTTGGGCCCCCGAAGGAATTCACCCCTCCACTTT. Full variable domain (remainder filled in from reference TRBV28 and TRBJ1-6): DVKVTQSSRYLVKRTGEKVFLECVQDMDHENMFWYRQDPGLGLRLIYFSYDVKMKEKGDIPEGYSVSREKKERFSLILESASTNQTSMYLCASSLGPRRNSPLHFGNGTRLTVT.

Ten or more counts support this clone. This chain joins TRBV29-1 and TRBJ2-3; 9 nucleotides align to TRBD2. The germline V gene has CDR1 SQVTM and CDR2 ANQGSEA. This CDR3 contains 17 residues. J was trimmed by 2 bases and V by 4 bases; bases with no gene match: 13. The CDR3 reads CSVGRIALAGITDTQYF. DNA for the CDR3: TGCAGCGTTGGAAGAATCGCTCTAGCGGGGATCACAGATACGCAGTATTTT.

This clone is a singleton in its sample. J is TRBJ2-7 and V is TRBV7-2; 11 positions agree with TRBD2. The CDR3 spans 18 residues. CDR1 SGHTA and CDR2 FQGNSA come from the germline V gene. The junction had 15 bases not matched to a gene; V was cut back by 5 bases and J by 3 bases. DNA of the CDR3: TGTGCCAGCAGCCCGCGGACTAGCGGGTGGGGGGGGATCTACGAGCAGTACTTC. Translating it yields CASSPRTSGWGGIYEQYF.

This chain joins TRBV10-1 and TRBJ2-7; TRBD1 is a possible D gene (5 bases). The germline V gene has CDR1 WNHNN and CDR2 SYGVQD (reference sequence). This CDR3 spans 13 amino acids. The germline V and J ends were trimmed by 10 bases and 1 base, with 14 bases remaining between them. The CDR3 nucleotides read TGCGCCAATTCGACAGAGACTTCCTACGAGCAGTACTTC. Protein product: CANSTETSYEQYF.

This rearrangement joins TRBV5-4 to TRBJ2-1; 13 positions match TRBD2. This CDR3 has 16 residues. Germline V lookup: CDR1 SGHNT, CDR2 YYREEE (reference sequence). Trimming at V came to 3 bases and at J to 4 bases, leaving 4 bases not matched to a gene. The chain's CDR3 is CASSSPTSGGYNEQFF. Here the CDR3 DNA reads TGTGCCAGCAGCTCGCCGACTAGCGGGGGGTACAATGAGCAGTTCTTC.

CDR3 sequence (DNA): TGTGCCAGCAGCTTGGGACTAGCTTCTGATACGCAGTATTTT. Protein sequence: CASSLGLASDTQYF. V gene TRBV7-2 combines with J gene TRBJ2-3; 9 nucleotides align to TRBD2. The germline gives CDR1 SGHTA, CDR2 FQGNSA. This CDR3 is 14 amino acids long. V lost 3 bases and J lost 6; bases outside the gene matches: 4.

The CDR3 DNA is TGTGCCAGCAGCTCCTTGGTCGGTAGCAATCAGCCCCAGCATTTT. It is translated as CASSSLVGSNQPQHF. The genes are TRBV7-2 and TRBJ1-5; unclear D gene. The CDR3 contains 15 residues. V lost 4 bases and J lost 0, with 10 bases in between. Germline CDR1 reads SGHTA; CDR2 reads FQGNSA.

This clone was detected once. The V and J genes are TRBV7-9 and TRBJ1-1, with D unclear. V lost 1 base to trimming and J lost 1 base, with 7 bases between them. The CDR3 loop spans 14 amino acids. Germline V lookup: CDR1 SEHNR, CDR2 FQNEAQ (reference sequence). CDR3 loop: CASSLVAGNTEAFF. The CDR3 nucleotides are TGTGCCAGCAGCTTAGTTGCAGGGAACACTGAAGCTTTCTTT.

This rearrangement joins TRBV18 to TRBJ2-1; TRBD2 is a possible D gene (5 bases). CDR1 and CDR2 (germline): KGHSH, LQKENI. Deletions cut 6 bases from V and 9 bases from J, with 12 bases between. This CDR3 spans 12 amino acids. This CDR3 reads CASSSEVSEQFF. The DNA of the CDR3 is TGTGCCAGCTCTTCGGAGGTGAGTGAGCAGTTCTTC.

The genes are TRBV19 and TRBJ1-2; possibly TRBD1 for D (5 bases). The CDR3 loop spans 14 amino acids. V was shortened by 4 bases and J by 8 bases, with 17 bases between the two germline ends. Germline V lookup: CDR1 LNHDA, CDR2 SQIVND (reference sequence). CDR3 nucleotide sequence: TGTGCCAGTAGTAAGGTTTCAGGGTATGGAGGCTACACCTTC. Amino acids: CASSKVSGYGGYTF.

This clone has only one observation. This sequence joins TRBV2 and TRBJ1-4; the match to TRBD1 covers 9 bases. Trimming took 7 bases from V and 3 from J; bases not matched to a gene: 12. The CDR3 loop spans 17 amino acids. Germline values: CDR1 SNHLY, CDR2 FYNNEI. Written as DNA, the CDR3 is TGTGCCAGCAAATATATTCTGGGACAGGGCTCTAATGAAAAACTGTTTTTT. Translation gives CASKYILGQGSNEKLFF.

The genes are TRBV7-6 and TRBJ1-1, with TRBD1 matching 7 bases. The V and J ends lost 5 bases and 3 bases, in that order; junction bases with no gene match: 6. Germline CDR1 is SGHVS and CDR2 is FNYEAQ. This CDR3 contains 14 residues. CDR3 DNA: TGTGCCAGCAGCCAATTACAGGGGCACACTGAAGCTTTCTTT. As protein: CASSQLQGHTEAFF.

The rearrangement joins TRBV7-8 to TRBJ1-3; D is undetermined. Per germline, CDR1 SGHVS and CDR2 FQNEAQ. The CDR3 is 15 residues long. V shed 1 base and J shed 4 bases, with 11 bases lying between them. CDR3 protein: CASSLGAGFGNTIYF. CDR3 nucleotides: TGTGCCAGCAGCTTAGGAGCAGGCTTCGGAAACACCATATATTTT.

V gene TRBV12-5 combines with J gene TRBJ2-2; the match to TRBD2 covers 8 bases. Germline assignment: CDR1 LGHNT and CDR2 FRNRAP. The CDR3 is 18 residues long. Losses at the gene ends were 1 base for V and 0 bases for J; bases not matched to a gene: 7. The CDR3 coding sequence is TGTGCTAGTGGTTTGGGGGTTACTAGCGGCTCGAACACCGGGGAGCTGTTTTTT. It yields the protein CASGLGVTSGSNTGELFF.

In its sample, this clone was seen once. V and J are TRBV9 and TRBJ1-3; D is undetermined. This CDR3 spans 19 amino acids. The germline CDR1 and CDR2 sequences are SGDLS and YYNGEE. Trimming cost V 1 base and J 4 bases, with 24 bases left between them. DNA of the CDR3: TGTGCCAGCAGCGTACCCACACCCCCCCCCGGGGAAAGAGGAAACACCATATATTTT. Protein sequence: CASSVPTPPPGERGNTIYF.

The CDR3 DNA follows: TGCGCCAGCAGCCGAGATGGGGGAGGTCCGGAGACCCAGTACTTC. Encoded protein: CASSRDGGGPETQYF. The chain couples TRBV4-1 to TRBJ2-5, with D perhaps TRBD2 (6 bases). The CDR3 contains 15 residues. V was trimmed by 4 bases and J by 5 bases, leaving 17 bases between them. Per the germline V gene, CDR1 is MGHRA and CDR2 is YSYEKL.

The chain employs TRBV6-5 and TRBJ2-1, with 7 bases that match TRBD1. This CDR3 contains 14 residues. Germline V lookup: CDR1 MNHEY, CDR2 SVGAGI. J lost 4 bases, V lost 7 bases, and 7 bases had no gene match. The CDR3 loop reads CASTRDRQYNEQFF. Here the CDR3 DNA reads TGTGCCAGCACCCGGGACAGACAATACAATGAGCAGTTCTTC.

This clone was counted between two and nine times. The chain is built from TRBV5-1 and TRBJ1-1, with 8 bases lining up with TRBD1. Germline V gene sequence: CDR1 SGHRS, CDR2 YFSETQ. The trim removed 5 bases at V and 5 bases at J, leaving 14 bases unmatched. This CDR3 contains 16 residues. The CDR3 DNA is TGCGCCAGCAGTTCGGGTGATGCAGGGGGCGCGACTGAAGCTTTCTTT. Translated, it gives CASSSGDAGGATEAFF.

CDR3 coding DNA: TGCGCCAGCAGCTTCCGGGACAACACAGATACGCAGTATTTT. Translating it yields CASSFRDNTDTQYF. The V and J genes are TRBV5-1 and TRBJ2-3; D may be TRBD1 (6 bases). Germline assignment: CDR1 SGHRS and CDR2 YFSETQ. Trimming pared 2 bases from V and 2 bases from J, leaving 9 bases between. The CDR3 loop spans 14 amino acids.

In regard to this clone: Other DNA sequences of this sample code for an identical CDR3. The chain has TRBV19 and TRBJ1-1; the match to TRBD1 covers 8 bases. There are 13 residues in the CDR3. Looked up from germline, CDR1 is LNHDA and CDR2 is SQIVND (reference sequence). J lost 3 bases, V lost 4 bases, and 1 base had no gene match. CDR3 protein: CASSTTGDTEAFF. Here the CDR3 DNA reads TGTGCCAGTAGTACGACAGGGGACACTGAAGCTTTCTTT. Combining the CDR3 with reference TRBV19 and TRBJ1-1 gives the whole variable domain DGGITQSPKYLFRKEGQNVTLSCEQNLNHDAMYWYRQDPGQGLRLIYYSQIVNDFQKGDIAEGYSVSREKKESFPLTVTSAQKNPTAFYLCASSTTGDTEAFFGQGTRLTVV.

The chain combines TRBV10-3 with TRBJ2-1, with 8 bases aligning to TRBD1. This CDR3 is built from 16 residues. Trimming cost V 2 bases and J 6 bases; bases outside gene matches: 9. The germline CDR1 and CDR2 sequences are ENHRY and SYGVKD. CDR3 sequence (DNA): TGTGCCATCAGTGAGATTCAGGGGGCGCGAGGCAATGAGCAGTTCTTC. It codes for CAISEIQGARGNEQFF.

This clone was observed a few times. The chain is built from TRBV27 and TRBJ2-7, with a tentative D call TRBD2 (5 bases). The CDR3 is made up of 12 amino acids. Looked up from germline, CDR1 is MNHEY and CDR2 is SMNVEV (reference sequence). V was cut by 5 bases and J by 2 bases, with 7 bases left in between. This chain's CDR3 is CASSHGTYEQYF. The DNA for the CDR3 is TGTGCCAGCAGTCACGGGACCTACGAGCAGTACTTC.

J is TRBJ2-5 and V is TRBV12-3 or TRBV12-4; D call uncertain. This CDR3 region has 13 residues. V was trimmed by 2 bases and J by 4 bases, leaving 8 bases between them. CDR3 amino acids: CASSLIVRETQYF. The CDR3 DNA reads TGTGCCAGCAGTTTAATTGTTCGAGAGACCCAGTACTTC.